This T cell receptor (beta chain) was retrieved from a study of response to subunit inactivated influenza vaccine. A single record per CDR3 protein comes from TCRdb applying MiXCR to the RT-PCR reads. The repertoire consists of about 570,000 distinct CDR3 sequences, with approximately 11% occurring once and the leading ten covering 9.5% to 12%. This CDR3 region has 14 residues. V dropped 5 bases and J dropped 3 bases, with 14 bases sitting between them. The V gene's germline CDR1 is SGHTA and CDR2 FQGNSA. These data also formed part of another study, on T cells expressing NK-cell markers. This second report adds: It was by 5'RACE template switching with UMIs that TCR beta cDNA was made. The authors derived TCR beta repertoires from sorted CD3+CD56+NKG2C+, CD3+CD56+NKG2C- and CD3+CD56-NKG2C+ T cells. One of the eight sequenced donors was seronegative, whereas the other seven were HCMV-seropositive. Of CD8+ T cells, roughly 1.0-7.5% belonged to dominant NKG2C+ clonotypes in six or seven donors. In a few donors, dominant clonotypes made up about 28.3-65% of CD3+CD56-NKG2C+ cells.

The sequencing used PBMCs from blood, collected on the day of vaccination. The rearrangement joins TRBV7-2 to TRBJ2-7; D may be TRBD2 (5 bases). The clonotype originates from a man between 50 and 59 years old who received an inactivated influenza vaccine. The CDR3 nucleotides read TGTGCCAGCAGCGGACGGACGGGGAACTACGAGCAGTACTTC. Protein: CASSGRTGNYEQYF.